The clone carrying this T cell receptor beta chain was counted ten times or more. Antigen unknown. Template material for amplifying TCR beta CDR3 regions consisted of RNA transcripts. The study used the HTBI primer set for a first-round RT-PCR of the TCR CDR3. Via MiXCR, TCRdb re-called the multiplex PCR reads, giving one row per CDR3 protein. This table holds 360,000 or so distinct CDR3 sequences, over 15% found once. The definition of stable Graves' hyperthyroidism was no ophthalmopathy progression within 18 months. The study enrolled patients aged 18 to 65 with newly diagnosed hyperthyroidism of under 2 months' duration. The data originate from a study of T cells in Graves' hyperthyroidism and ophthalmopathy. Study-wide findings and caveats: In the analysis, a 13 V-J model separated ophthalmopathy from stable hyperthyroidism.

The CDR3 runs to 12 residues. V lost 2 bases, J lost 6 bases, and 8 bases lay in between. Germline V CDR1 and CDR2: SGHTA, FQGNSA. The source is a woman aged 18-30 years with Graves' hyperthyroidism. Sequencing was carried out using blood. The J gene is TRBJ2-7, the V gene TRBV7-2, with D perhaps TRBD2 (5 bases). Written as DNA, the CDR3 is TGTGCCAGCAGCTTACGGGGAGTCGAGCAGTACTTC. Translated: CASSLRGVEQYF.